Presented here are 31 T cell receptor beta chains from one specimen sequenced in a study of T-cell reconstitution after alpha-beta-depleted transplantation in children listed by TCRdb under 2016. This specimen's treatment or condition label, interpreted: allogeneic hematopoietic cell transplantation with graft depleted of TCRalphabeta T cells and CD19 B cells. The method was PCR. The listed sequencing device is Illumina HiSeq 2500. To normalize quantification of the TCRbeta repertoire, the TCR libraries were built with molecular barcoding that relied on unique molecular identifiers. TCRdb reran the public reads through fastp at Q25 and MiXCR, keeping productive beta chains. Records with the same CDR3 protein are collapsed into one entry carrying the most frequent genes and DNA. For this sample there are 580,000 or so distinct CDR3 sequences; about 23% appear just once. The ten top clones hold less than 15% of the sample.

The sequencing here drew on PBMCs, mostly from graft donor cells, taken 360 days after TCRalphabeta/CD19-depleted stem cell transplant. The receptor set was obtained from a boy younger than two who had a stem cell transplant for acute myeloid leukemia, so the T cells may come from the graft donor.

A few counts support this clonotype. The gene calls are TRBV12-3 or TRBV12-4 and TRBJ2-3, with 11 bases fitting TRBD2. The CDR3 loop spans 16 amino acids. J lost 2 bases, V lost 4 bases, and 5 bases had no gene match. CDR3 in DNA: TGTGCCAGCAGTTCCGGACTAGCGGGTATCACAGATACGCAGTATTTT. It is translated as CASSSGLAGITDTQYF.

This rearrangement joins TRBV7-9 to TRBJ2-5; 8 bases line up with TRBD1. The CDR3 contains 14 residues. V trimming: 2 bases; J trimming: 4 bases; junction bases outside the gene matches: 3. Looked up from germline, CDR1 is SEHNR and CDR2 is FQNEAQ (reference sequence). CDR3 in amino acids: CASSLHGQGETQYF. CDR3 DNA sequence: TGTGCCAGCAGCTTACACGGACAGGGAGAGACCCAGTACTTC.

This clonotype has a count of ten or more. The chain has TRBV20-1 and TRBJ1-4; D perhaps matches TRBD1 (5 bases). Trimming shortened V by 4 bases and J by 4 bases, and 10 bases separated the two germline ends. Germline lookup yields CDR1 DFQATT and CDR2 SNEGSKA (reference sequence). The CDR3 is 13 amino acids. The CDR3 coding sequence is TGCAGTGCTACAGACGGGGGTAATGAAAAACTGTTTTTT. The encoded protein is CSATDGGNEKLFF.

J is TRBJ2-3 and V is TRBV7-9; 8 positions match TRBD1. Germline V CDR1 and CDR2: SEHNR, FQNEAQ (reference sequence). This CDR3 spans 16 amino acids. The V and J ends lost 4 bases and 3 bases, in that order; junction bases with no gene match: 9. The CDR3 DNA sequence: TGTGCCAGCAGCTCGGACAGGGTGAGGTGGACAGATACGCAGTATTTT. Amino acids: CASSSDRVRWTDTQYF.

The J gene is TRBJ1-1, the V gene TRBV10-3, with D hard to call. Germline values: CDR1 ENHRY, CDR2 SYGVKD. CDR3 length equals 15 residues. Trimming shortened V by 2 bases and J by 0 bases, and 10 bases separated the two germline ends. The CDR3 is CAISEGWNMNTEAFF. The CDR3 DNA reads TGTGCCATCAGTGAGGGGTGGAACATGAACACTGAAGCTTTCTTT.

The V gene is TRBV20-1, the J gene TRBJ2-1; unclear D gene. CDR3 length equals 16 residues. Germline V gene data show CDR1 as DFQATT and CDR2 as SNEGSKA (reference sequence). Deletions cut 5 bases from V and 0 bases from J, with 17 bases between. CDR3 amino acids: CSASDPTLSSYNEQFF. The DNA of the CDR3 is TGCAGTGCTTCCGACCCCACACTTAGCTCCTACAATGAGCAGTTCTTC.

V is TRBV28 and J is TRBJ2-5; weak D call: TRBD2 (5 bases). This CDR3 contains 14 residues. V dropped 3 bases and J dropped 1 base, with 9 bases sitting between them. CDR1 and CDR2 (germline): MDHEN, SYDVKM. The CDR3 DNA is TGTGCCAGCAGTTTTATGGGGAGCCAAGAGACCCAGTACTTC. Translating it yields CASSFMGSQETQYF.

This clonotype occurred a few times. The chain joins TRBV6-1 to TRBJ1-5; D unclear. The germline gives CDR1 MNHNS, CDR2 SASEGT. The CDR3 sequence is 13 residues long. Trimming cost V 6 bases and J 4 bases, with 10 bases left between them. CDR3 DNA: TGTGCCAGCAGCCGATGGGGTAATCAGCCCCAGCATTTT. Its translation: CASSRWGNQPQHF.

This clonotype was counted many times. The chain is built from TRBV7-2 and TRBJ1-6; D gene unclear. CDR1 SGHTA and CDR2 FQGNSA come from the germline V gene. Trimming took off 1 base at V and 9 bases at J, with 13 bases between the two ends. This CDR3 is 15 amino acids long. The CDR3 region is CASSLERVRSSPLHF. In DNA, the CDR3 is TGTGCCAGCAGCTTAGAAAGGGTACGAAGTTCACCCCTCCACTTT. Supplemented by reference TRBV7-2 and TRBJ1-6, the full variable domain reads GAGVSQSPSNKVTEKGKDVELRCDPISGHTALYWYRQSLGQGLEFLIYFQGNSAPDKSGLPSDRFSAERTGGSVSTLTIQRTQQEDSAVYLCASSLERVRSSPLHFGNGTRLTVT.

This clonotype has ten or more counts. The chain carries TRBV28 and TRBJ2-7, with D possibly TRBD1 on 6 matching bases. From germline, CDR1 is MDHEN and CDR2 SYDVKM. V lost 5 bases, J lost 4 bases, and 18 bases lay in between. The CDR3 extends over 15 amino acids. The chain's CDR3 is CASSPGGQRIYEQYV. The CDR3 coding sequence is TGTGCCAGCAGTCCCGGAGGACAGCGGATATACGAGCAGTACGTC.

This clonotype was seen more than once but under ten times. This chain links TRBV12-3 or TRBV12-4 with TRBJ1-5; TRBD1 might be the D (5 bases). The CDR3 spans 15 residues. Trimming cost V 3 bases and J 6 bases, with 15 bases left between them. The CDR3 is CASSFSMGEGQPQHF. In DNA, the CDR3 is TGTGCCAGCAGTTTCTCTATGGGGGAGGGTCAGCCCCAGCATTTT.

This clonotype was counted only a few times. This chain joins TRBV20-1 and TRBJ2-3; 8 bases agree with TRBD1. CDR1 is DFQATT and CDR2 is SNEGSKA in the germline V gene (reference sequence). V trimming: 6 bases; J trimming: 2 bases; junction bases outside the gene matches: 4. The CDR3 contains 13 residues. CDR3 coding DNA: TGCAGTGCCAGACAGGGGCCCACAGATACGCAGTATTTT. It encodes CSARQGPTDTQYF.

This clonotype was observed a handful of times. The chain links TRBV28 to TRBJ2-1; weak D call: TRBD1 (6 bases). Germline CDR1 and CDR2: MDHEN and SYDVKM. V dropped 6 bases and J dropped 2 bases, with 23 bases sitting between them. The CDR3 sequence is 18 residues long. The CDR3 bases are TGTGCCAGCAGCCCAACAACCCCTCGACAGGCCCCCTACAATGAGCAGTTCTTC. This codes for CASSPTTPRQAPYNEQFF.

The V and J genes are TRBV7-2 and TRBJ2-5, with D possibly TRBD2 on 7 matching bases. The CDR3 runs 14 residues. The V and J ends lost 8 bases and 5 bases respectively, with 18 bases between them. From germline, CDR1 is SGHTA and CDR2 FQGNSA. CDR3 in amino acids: CASGQARGRETQYF. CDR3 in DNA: TGTGCCAGCGGCCAGGCGCGGGGGCGGGAGACCCAGTACTTC.

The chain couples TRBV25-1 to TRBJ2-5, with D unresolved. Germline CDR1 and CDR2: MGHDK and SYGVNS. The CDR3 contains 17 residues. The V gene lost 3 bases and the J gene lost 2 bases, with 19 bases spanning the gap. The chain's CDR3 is CASSDPRRQTRQETQYF. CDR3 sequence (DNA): TGTGCCAGCAGTGACCCTCGGCGGCAGACCCGACAAGAGACCCAGTACTTC.

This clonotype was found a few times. The CDR3 nucleotides read TGCGCCAGCAGCTCCGGGGAGATCTACACCGGGGAGCTGTTTTTT. Amino acid sequence: CASSSGEIYTGELFF. This chain uses TRBV5-1 with TRBJ2-2; perhaps TRBD2 as D (5 bases). Trimming pared 3 bases from V and 3 bases from J, leaving 12 bases between. The germline V gene encodes CDR1 SGHRS and CDR2 YFSETQ. The CDR3 has 15 residues. The full variable domain, rest sourced from reference TRBV5-1 and TRBJ2-2, is KAGVTQTPRYLIKTRGQQVTLSCSPISGHRSVSWYQQTPGQGLQFLFEYFSETQRNKGNFPGRFSGRQFSNSRSEMNVSTLELGDSALYLCASSSGEIYTGELFFGEGSRLTVL.

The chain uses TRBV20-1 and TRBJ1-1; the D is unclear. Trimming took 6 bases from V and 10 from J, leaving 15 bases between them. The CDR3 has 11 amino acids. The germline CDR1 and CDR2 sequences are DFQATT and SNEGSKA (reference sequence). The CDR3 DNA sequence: TGCAGTGCCCGAATTGGGTTGGCAGCTTTCTTT. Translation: CSARIGLAAFF.

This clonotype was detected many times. CDR3 sequence (DNA): TGCAGTGCTAGCCTCCGGGACAGCCATACTAACTATGGCTACACCTTC. Translated: CSASLRDSHTNYGYTF. J is TRBJ1-2 and V is TRBV20-1; TRBD1 agrees at 7 bases. The CDR3 sequence is 16 residues long. CDR1 DFQATT and CDR2 SNEGSKA come from the germline V gene (reference sequence). V lost 3 bases, J lost 0 bases, and 10 bases stayed unmatched.

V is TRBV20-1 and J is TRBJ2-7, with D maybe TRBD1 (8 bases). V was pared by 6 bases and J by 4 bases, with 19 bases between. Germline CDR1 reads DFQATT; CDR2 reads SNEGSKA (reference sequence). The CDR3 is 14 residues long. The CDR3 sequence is CSAKNTGGGYEQYF. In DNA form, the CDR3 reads TGCAGTGCCAAGAATACAGGGGGAGGGTACGAGCAGTACTTC.

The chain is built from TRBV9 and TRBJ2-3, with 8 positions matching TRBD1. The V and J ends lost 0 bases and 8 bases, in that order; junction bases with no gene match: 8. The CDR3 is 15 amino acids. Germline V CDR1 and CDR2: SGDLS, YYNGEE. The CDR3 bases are TGTGCCAGCAGCGTAGCCGGGACCAGGGGGCCTACGCAGTATTTT. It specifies CASSVAGTRGPTQYF.

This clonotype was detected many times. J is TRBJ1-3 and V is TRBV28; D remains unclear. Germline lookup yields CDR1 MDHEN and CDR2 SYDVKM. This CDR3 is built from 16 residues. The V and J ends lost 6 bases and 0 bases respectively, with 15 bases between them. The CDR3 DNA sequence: TGTGCCAGCAGGGATGGCAGCGTTAACTCTGGAAACACCATATATTTT. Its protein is CASRDGSVNSGNTIYF. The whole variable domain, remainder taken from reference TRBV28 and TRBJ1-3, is DVKVTQSSRYLVKRTGEKVFLECVQDMDHENMFWYRQDPGLGLRLIYFSYDVKMKEKGDIPEGYSVSREKKERFSLILESASTNQTSMYLCASRDGSVNSGNTIYFGEGSWLTVV.

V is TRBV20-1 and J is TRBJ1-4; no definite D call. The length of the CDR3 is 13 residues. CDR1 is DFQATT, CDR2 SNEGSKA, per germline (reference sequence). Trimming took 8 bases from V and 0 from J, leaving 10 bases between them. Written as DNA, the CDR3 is TGCAGTATCGGATATGCAACTAATGAAAAACTGTTTTTT. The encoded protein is CSIGYATNEKLFF.

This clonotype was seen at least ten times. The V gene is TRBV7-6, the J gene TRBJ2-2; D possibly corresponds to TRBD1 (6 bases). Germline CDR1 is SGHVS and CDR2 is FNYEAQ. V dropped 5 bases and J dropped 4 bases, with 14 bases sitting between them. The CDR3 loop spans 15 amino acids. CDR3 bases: TGTGCCAGCAGCCCTGGGACACGAACCACCGGGGAGCTGTTTTTT. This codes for CASSPGTRTTGELFF.

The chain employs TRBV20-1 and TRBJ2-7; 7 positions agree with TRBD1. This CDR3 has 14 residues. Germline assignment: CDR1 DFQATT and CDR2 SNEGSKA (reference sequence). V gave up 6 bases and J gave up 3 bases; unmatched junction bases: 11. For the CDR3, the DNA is TGCAGTGCGGGGGACAGCCCCTCACGCTACGAGCAGTACGTC. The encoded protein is CSAGDSPSRYEQYV.

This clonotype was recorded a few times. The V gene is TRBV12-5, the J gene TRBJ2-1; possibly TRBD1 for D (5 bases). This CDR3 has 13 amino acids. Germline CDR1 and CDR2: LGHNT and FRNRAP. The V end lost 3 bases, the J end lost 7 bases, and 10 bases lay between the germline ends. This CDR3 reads CASGFGRDNEQFF. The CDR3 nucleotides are TGTGCTAGTGGTTTCGGCAGGGATAATGAGCAGTTCTTC.

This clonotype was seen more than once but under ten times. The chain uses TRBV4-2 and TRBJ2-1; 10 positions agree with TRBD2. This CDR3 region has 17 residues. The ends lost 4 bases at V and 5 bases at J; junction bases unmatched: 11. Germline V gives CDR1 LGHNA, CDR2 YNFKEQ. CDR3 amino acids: CASSLDPAGGTHNEQFF. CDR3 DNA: TGTGCCAGCAGCCTAGACCCAGCGGGGGGGACCCACAATGAGCAGTTCTTC.

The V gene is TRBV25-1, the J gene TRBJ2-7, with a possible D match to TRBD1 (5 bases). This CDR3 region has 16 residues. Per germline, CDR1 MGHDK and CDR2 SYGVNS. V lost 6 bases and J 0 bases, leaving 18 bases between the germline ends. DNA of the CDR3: TGTGCCAGCAGGGCATTCGGCCAGGGTAACTCCTACGAGCAGTACTTC. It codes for CASRAFGQGNSYEQYF.

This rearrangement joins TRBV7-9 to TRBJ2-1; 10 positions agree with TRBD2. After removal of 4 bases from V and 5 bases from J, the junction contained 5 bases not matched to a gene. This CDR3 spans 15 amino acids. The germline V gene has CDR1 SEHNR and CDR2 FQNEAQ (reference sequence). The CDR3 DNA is TGTGCCAGCAGCTGGAGCGGGGGGGCCAACAATGAGCAGTTCTTC. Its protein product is CASSWSGGANNEQFF.

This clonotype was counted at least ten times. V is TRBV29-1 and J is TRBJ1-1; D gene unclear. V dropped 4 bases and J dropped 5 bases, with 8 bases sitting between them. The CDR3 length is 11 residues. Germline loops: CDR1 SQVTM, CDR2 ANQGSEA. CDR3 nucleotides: TGCAGCGTTGGGGCGGCAACTGAAGCTTTCTTT. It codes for CSVGAATEAFF.

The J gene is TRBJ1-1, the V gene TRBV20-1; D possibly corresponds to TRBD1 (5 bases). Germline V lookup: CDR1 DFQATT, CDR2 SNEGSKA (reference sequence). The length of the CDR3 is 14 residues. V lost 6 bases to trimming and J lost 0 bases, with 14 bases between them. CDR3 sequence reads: CSAWVGGMNTEAFF. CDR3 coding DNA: TGCAGTGCCTGGGTGGGGGGAATGAACACTGAAGCTTTCTTT.

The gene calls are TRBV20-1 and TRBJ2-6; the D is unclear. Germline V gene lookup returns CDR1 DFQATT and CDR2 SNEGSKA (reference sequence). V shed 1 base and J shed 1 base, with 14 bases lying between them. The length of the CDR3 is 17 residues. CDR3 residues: CSARVPALPSGANVLTF. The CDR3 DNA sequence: TGCAGTGCTAGAGTTCCAGCGTTACCTTCTGGGGCCAACGTCCTGACTTTC.